A single sample gave rise to the 27 T cell receptor beta chains below, sequenced in a study of T cells in Graves' hyperthyroidism and ophthalmopathy. It was RNA transcripts that yielded the amplified TCR beta CDR3 regions. Primed by the HTBI set, a first-round RT-PCR was run on the TCR CDR3. TCRdb redid the calling of the multiplex PCR reads with MiXCR, one entry per CDR3 protein. The sample includes around 490,000 distinct CDR3 sequences, nearly 20% of them seen just once. Sequencing was performed on blood. Receptor source: a man between 40 and 49 years old with Graves' ophthalmopathy.

The J gene is TRBJ2-2, the V gene TRBV6-2 or TRBV6-3; D possibly corresponds to TRBD1 (5 bases). V was trimmed by 2 bases and J by 1 base, leaving 8 bases between them. Germline CDR1 is MNHEY and CDR2 is SVGEGT. This CDR3 region has 15 residues. This CDR3 reads CASSYGHLNTGELFF. As DNA, the CDR3 is TGTGCCAGCAGTTACGGACACCTGAACACCGGGGAGCTGTTTTTT.

This chain joins TRBV11-1 and TRBJ2-1, with 10 bases fitting TRBD2. Germline loops: CDR1 SGHAT, CDR2 FQDESV (reference sequence). CDR3 size: 17 residues. V was pared by 5 bases and J by 8 bases, with 15 bases of the junction left unmatched. In DNA form, the CDR3 reads TGTGCCAGCAGCCCCCGGGATAGCGGGAGGAGAGGGCATGAGCAGTTCTTC. It is translated as CASSPRDSGRRGHEQFF.

The chain joins TRBV27 to TRBJ1-5, with a weak D call TRBD1 (5 bases). Germline V CDR1 and CDR2: MNHEY, SMNVEV (reference sequence). The CDR3 loop spans 15 amino acids. V was shortened by 1 base and J by 1 base, with 8 bases between the two germline ends. CDR3 region: CASSLWGISNQPQHF. In DNA, the CDR3 is TGTGCCAGCAGTTTATGGGGGATCAGCAATCAGCCCCAGCATTTT.

This clonotype was counted many times. J is TRBJ2-1 and V is TRBV7-9; 12 bases are shared with TRBD2. The CDR3 is made up of 15 amino acids. CDR1 and CDR2 (germline): SEHNR, FQNEAQ (reference sequence). Trimming removed 3 bases from V and 9 bases from J; junction bases left unmatched: 6. For the CDR3, the DNA is TGTGCCAGCAGCTTGACTAGCGGGAGTCGGGGTGAGCAGTTCTTC. This sequence encodes CASSLTSGSRGEQFF.

The V and J genes are TRBV9 and TRBJ1-2, with TRBD1 matching over 11 bases. Germline CDR1 reads SGDLS; CDR2 reads YYNGEE. This CDR3 region has 15 residues. Trimming removed 0 bases from V and 4 bases from J; junction bases left unmatched: 2. The CDR3 nucleotides are TGTGCCAGCAGCGTAGGGGGACAGGGGGGCTATGGCTACACCTTC. Its translation: CASSVGGQGGYGYTF. The variable domain in full, completed from reference TRBV9 and TRBJ1-2, reads DSGVTQTPKHLITATGQRVTLRCSPRSGDLSVYWYQQSLDQGLQFLIQYYNGEERAKGNILERFSAQQFPDLHSELNLSSLELGDSALYFCASSVGGQGGYGYTFGSGTRLTVV.

At least ten counts were recorded for this clonotype. This chain connects TRBV3-1 to TRBJ1-1; D remains ambiguous. Looked up from germline, CDR1 is LGHDT and CDR2 is YNNKEL (reference sequence). The CDR3 length is 11 residues. Trimming shortened V by 4 bases and J by 3 bases, and 3 bases separated the two germline ends. CDR3 nucleotide sequence: TGTGCCAGCAGCCCCCACACTGAAGCTTTCTTT. Protein: CASSPHTEAFF.

This chain uses TRBV12-3 or TRBV12-4 with TRBJ2-2; possible D gene TRBD1, 8 bases. This CDR3 spans 13 amino acids. Trimming left V 5 bases short and J 14 bases short, with 18 bases between. The CDR3 loop reads CASSPAHRGGLFF. In DNA, the CDR3 is TGTGCCAGCAGTCCCGCGCACAGGGGGGGACTGTTTTTT.

This clonotype was seen a handful of times. The chain is built from TRBV7-9 and TRBJ1-2; tentative D call: TRBD1 (6 bases). Germline-derived CDR1 and CDR2 are SEHNR and FQNEAQ (reference sequence). Trimming removed 8 bases from V and 4 bases from J, with 17 bases in between. The CDR3 sequence is 14 residues long. CDR3 nucleotide sequence: TGTGCCAGCCGTAGGGACACTTCAATCTATGGCTACACCTTC. This encodes CASRRDTSIYGYTF.

A remark on this clonotype: One junction end disagrees with the germline gene, perhaps due to a read error. V and J are TRBV18 and TRBJ2-7, with D perhaps TRBD1 or TRBD2 (6 bases each). Looked up from germline, CDR1 is KGHSH and CDR2 is LQKENI. The CDR3 extends over 14 amino acids. The CDR3 coding sequence is TGTGCCAGCCCACCGTCGGGGGCCCCCTACGAGCAGTACTTC. It codes for CASPPSGAPYEQYF.

The sample holds a few counts of this clonotype. The chain couples TRBV30 to TRBJ1-1, with a possible D match to TRBD1 (5 bases). This CDR3 is 13 amino acids long. CDR1 is GTSNPN, CDR2 SVGIG, per germline (reference sequence). V dropped 0 bases and J dropped 6 bases, with 11 bases sitting between them. CDR3 bases: TGTGCCTGGAGTGTACTTTGGGGGTCTGAAGCTTTCTTT. This translates into CAWSVLWGSEAFF.

This clonotype was counted at least ten times. V gene TRBV30 combines with J gene TRBJ1-5; 7 bases are shared with TRBD1. The V segment lost 3 bases and the J segment 10 bases; nucleotides outside the gene matches: 6. The CDR3 loop spans 12 amino acids. Per the germline V gene, CDR1 is GTSNPN and CDR2 is SVGIG (reference sequence). The CDR3 reads CAWSSQGGPQHF. Here the CDR3 DNA reads TGTGCCTGGAGCTCCCAGGGGGGACCCCAGCATTTT. The variable domain in full, with the rest retrieved from reference TRBV30 and TRBJ1-5, is SQTIHQWPATLVQPVGSPLSLECTVEGTSNPNLYWYRQAAGRGLQLLFYSVGIGQISSEVPQNLSASRPQDRQFILSSKKLLLSDSGFYLCAWSSQGGPQHFGDGTRLSIL.

The table lists this clonotype with a few counts. This chain links TRBV9 with TRBJ2-5; D might be TRBD1 (7 bases). With 2 bases removed from V and 4 bases from J, the gap between germline ends came to 12 bases. The CDR3 has 14 amino acids. Germline lookup yields CDR1 SGDLS and CDR2 YYNGEE. In DNA, the CDR3 is TGTGCCAGCAGCGTCAGGGGGGCCGGAGAGACCCAGTACTTC. Residues: CASSVRGAGETQYF.

This clonotype was counted at least ten times. The chain joins TRBV2 to TRBJ2-1, with D possibly TRBD2 on 5 matching bases. This CDR3 comprises 10 residues. Deletions cut 6 bases from V and 9 bases from J, with 6 bases between. Germline V gene sequence: CDR1 SNHLY, CDR2 FYNNEI. This chain's CDR3 is CASREGEQFF. CDR3 nucleotides: TGTGCCAGCAGAGAGGGTGAGCAGTTCTTC.

This clonotype was seen ten or more times. The chain links TRBV7-2 to TRBJ2-1, with D unresolved. CDR3 length: 12 amino acids. Germline CDR1 SGHTA, CDR2 FQGNSA. Trimming shortened V by 5 bases and J by 3 bases, and 5 bases separated the two germline ends. The CDR3 spells CASSGNYNEQFF. In nucleotides, the CDR3 is TGTGCCAGCAGCGGAAACTACAATGAGCAGTTCTTC. The full variable domain, in which reference TRBV7-2 and TRBJ2-1 provide the parts outside the CDR3, is GAGVSQSPSNKVTEKGKDVELRCDPISGHTALYWYRQSLGQGLEFLIYFQGNSAPDKSGLPSDRFSAERTGGSVSTLTIQRTQQEDSAVYLCASSGNYNEQFFGPGTRLTVL.

The V call is TRBV28, the J call TRBJ2-1, with 7 positions matching TRBD1. Germline-derived CDR1 and CDR2 are MDHEN and SYDVKM. The CDR3 is made up of 14 amino acids. With V trimmed by 6 bases and J by 5 bases, 7 bases remained unmatched. CDR3 nucleotides: TGTGCCAGCAGCCGACAGGGCCCCCACAATGAGCAGTTCTTC. The encoded protein is CASSRQGPHNEQFF.

The sample holds a few counts of this clonotype. The chain uses TRBV6-5 and TRBJ1-2, with D possibly TRBD1 on 5 matching bases. The germline V gene has CDR1 MNHEY and CDR2 SVGAGI. The CDR3 is made up of 14 amino acids. Trimming cost V 0 bases and J 4 bases, with 9 bases left between them. CDR3 sequence reads: CASSYSLGGYGYTF. CDR3 DNA sequence: TGTGCCAGCAGTTACTCCCTGGGGGGCTATGGCTACACCTTC.

There are many counts of this clonotype. The chain combines TRBV12-3 or TRBV12-4 with TRBJ1-2; D gene unclear. V was shortened by 5 bases and J by 4 bases, with 8 bases between the two germline ends. The CDR3 sequence is 12 residues long. The CDR3 loop reads CASSLSRYGYTF. CDR3 nucleotide sequence: TGTGCCAGCAGTCTCTCCCGCTATGGCTACACCTTC.

This clonotype was recorded a few times. The rearrangement links TRBV20-1 to TRBJ2-3; the D is unclear. CDR3 size: 13 residues. V lost 5 bases, J lost 3 bases, and 12 bases lay in between. Per the germline V gene, CDR1 is DFQATT and CDR2 is SNEGSKA (reference sequence). In DNA form, the CDR3 reads TGCAGTGCTCCCTCCCCCGGGACAGATACGCAGTATTTT. Protein: CSAPSPGTDTQYF.

This clonotype was observed a handful of times. The CDR3 bases are TGCAGTGCTAGGGGGGACAGGGGGGATTCACCCCTCCACTTT. Translated: CSARGDRGDSPLHF. V usage is TRBV20-1 and J usage is TRBJ1-6; 11 bases map to TRBD1. The germline gives CDR1 DFQATT, CDR2 SNEGSKA (reference sequence). V shed 3 bases, J shed 8 bases, and the junction held 3 bases outside the gene matches. The CDR3 spans 14 residues.

This clonotype has at least ten counts. This chain links TRBV20-1 with TRBJ2-7; D might be TRBD2 (6 bases). V was shortened by 0 bases and J by 2 bases, with 20 bases between the two germline ends. Looked up from germline, CDR1 is DFQATT and CDR2 is SNEGSKA (reference sequence). The CDR3 runs 17 residues. The CDR3: CSAREVHGWDSTYEQYF. DNA of the CDR3: TGCAGTGCTAGAGAGGTCCATGGGTGGGACTCCACCTACGAGCAGTACTTC.

This clonotype was found many times. The V and J genes are TRBV19 and TRBJ2-1; a weak D match, TRBD2 (7 bases). Germline values: CDR1 LNHDA, CDR2 SQIVND (reference sequence). The V end was cut by 8 bases, the J end by 8 bases, with 22 bases between. The CDR3 spans 15 residues. In nucleotides, the CDR3 is TGTGCCAGTGGGGGTGAGCGGGGACATTACGATGAGCAGTTCTTC. Its translation: CASGGERGHYDEQFF.

The chain links TRBV6-1 to TRBJ2-5; 8 bases match TRBD2. The CDR3 extends over 13 amino acids. The trim removed 8 bases at V and 5 bases at J, leaving 7 bases unmatched. Germline lookup yields CDR1 MNHNS and CDR2 SASEGT. CDR3 in DNA: TGTGCCAGCCATACGGGGGGGGCTGAGACCCAGTACTTC. Encoded protein: CASHTGGAETQYF.

This clonotype appeared a few times. The chain couples TRBV4-2 to TRBJ1-2; perhaps TRBD1 as D (5 bases). Germline V lookup: CDR1 LGHNA, CDR2 YNFKEQ. Trimming took 0 bases from V and 1 from J, leaving 9 bases between them. CDR3 length: 15 residues. The CDR3 region is CASSQDHGGNYGYTF. The CDR3 DNA reads TGTGCCAGCAGCCAAGATCACGGGGGTAACTATGGCTACACCTTC.

This clonotype showed up many times. This chain uses TRBV28 with TRBJ2-7, with D uncertain. Trimming took off 10 bases at V and 0 bases at J, with 16 bases between the two ends. The CDR3 has 14 residues. CDR1 is MDHEN, CDR2 SYDVKM, per germline. For the CDR3, the DNA is TGTGCCACCACTCTCAACCCGAGCTCCTACGAGCAGTACTTC. It specifies CATTLNPSSYEQYF.

This clonotype was seen many times. The chain recombines TRBV7-2 with TRBJ2-4; D gene ambiguous. Trimming took off 2 bases at V and 0 bases at J, with 8 bases between the two ends. Germline V gene lookup returns CDR1 SGHTA and CDR2 FQGNSA. The CDR3 runs 15 residues. As DNA, the CDR3 is TGTGCCAGCAGCTTACGCGCAGAAGCCAAAAACATTCAGTACTTC. Its protein is CASSLRAEAKNIQYF.

Ten or more counts support this clonotype. This chain uses TRBV20-1 with TRBJ2-1; 13 bases align to TRBD2. This CDR3 contains 15 residues. The germline V gene encodes CDR1 DFQATT and CDR2 SNEGSKA (reference sequence). J gave up 7 bases and V 2 bases, and 5 bases lay outside the gene matches. The CDR3 spells CSARKRGLAGNEQFF. CDR3 in DNA: TGCAGTGCTAGAAAGCGGGGACTAGCGGGAAATGAGCAGTTCTTC.

This clonotype was seen once. The genes are TRBV25-1 and TRBJ2-1; TRBD1 is a possible D gene (7 bases). Germline V gene lookup returns CDR1 MGHDK and CDR2 SYGVNS. There are 18 residues in the CDR3. The V end was cut by 0 bases, the J end by 9 bases, with 24 bases between. The CDR3 region has the DNA TGTGCCAGCAGTGAATATGAAGGGTCCGGACAGGACGGGGGTGAGCAGTTCTTC. Its translation is CASSEYEGSGQDGGEQFF.